These 17 T cell receptor beta chains share one sample of origin, sequenced in a study of neurological immune-mediated disorders (dated by TCRdb to the late 2010s). Receptor amplification or capture employed 5' RACE. The instrument given in TCRdb is Illumina HiSeq 2500. TCRdb trimmed public reads at Q25 via fastp, called clones via MiXCR and kept in-frame beta chains. Identical CDR3 proteins give one entry, which carries the most common genes and DNA. For this sample there are tens of thousands of distinct CDR3 sequences; 3% to 4% appear just once. Of the sample, about 4% falls within the top ten clones. Sequencing input: PBMCs. The receptors were sampled from a man aged 40-55 years with multiple sclerosis.

The table lists this clonotype with a few counts. A much larger clone sits a single nucleotide away, making a read error possible. The chain is built from TRBV20-1 and TRBJ1-6, with D uncertain. The CDR3 extends over 13 amino acids. The germline gives CDR1 DFQATT, CDR2 SNEGSKA (reference sequence). CDR3 sequence: CSARVASGSHLHF. CDR3 sequence (DNA): TGCAGTGCTAGAGTGGCCTCGGGTTCACACCTCCACTTT.

The table lists this clonotype with many counts. The rearrangement uses TRBV9 and TRBJ2-7; tentatively, D is TRBD1 (5 bases). Trimming removed 4 bases at V and 5 bases at J, with 16 bases between. CDR3 length: 14 amino acids. Germline values: CDR1 SGDLS, CDR2 YYNGEE. CDR3 residues: CASSPRVGVHEQYF. CDR3 in DNA: TGTGCCAGCAGCCCCCGGGTAGGGGTCCACGAGCAGTACTTC.

In the case of this clonotype: It may be a read error: a sequence one base away is much more abundant. The V call is TRBV3-1, the J call TRBJ2-6, with D perhaps given as TRBD1 or TRBD2 (5 bases each). The CDR3 runs to 14 residues. Germline loops: CDR1 LGHDT, CDR2 YNNKEL (reference sequence). The V gene lost 5 bases and the J gene lost 13 bases, with 18 bases spanning the gap. CDR3 amino acids: CASSYNRDHKVLTF. CDR3 DNA: TGTGCCAGCAGCTACAACCGGGACCACAAAGTCCTGACTTTC. Full variable domain (rest looked up from reference TRBV3-1 and TRBJ2-6): DTAVSQTPKYLVTQMGNDKSIKCEQNLGHDTMYWYKQDSKKFLKIMFSYNNKELIINETVPNRFSPKSPDKAHLNLHINSLELGDSAVYFCASSYNRDHKVLTFGAGSRLTVL.

This chain connects TRBV9 to TRBJ2-7; TRBD2 aligns across 7 bases. The germline CDR1 and CDR2 sequences are SGDLS and YYNGEE. The V and J ends lost 1 base and 2 bases, in that order; junction bases with no gene match: 6. The CDR3 length is 15 residues. The DNA of the CDR3 is TGTGCCAGCAGCGTAAACAGCGGGGTGACCTACGAGCAGTACTTC. Protein: CASSVNSGVTYEQYF.

V gene TRBV30 combines with J gene TRBJ1-2; D not resolved. Trimming pared 5 bases from V and 4 bases from J, leaving 14 bases between. The CDR3 extends over 13 amino acids. Germline lookup yields CDR1 GTSNPN and CDR2 SVGIG (reference sequence). The CDR3 sequence is CAWFPRERYGYTF. CDR3 bases: TGTGCCTGGTTCCCCCGGGAGCGCTATGGCTACACCTTC.

This clonotype was recorded many times. The rearrangement links TRBV7-6 to TRBJ2-5; 7 bases match TRBD1. The length of the CDR3 is 15 residues. Germline V gene data show CDR1 as SGHVS and CDR2 as FNYEAQ. V shed 5 bases and J 1 base; nucleotides not matched to a gene: 7. The CDR3 region has the DNA TGTGCCAGCAGCCGCCGACAGGGCCCCCAAGAGACCCAGTACTTC. As protein: CASSRRQGPQETQYF.

This clonotype was detected ten times or more. The J gene is TRBJ1-2, the V gene TRBV5-1, with TRBD1 matching 9 bases. CDR1 SGHRS and CDR2 YFSETQ come from the germline V gene. CDR3 length: 16 residues. V was pared by 4 bases and J by 3 bases, with 10 bases of the junction left unmatched. Here the CDR3 reads CASSPQGANPDYGYTF. In nucleotides, the CDR3 is TGCGCCAGCAGCCCACAGGGGGCCAATCCTGACTATGGCTACACCTTC.

This clonotype was recorded at least ten times. The CDR3 loop reads CASSLGAGDTQYF. The CDR3 DNA reads as TGCGCCAGCAGCTTGGGGGCTGGAGATACGCAGTATTTT. V is TRBV5-1 and J is TRBJ2-3; no reliable D call. Germline V lookup: CDR1 SGHRS, CDR2 YFSETQ. Trimming shortened V by 0 bases and J by 5 bases, and 7 bases separated the two germline ends. CDR3 length equals 13 residues.

This clonotype was seen many times. This chain links TRBV20-1 with TRBJ1-3; no clear D gene. From germline, CDR1 is DFQATT and CDR2 SNEGSKA (reference sequence). Trimming shortened V by 0 bases and J by 4 bases, and 13 bases separated the two germline ends. The CDR3 extends over 15 amino acids. This CDR3 is CSARDRRTDGNTIYF. In DNA, the CDR3 is TGCAGTGCTAGAGATAGGAGAACAGACGGAAACACCATATATTTT.

This clonotype was picked up many times. The rearrangement joins TRBV14 to TRBJ1-1; no definite D call. Trimming shortened V by 0 bases and J by 4 bases, and 6 bases separated the two germline ends. Germline CDR1 is SGHDN and CDR2 is FVKESK. The CDR3 length is 13 residues. DNA of the CDR3: TGTGCCAGCAGCCAAGATGTATCCACTGAAGCTTTCTTT. Its translation: CASSQDVSTEAFF. Supplemented by reference TRBV14 and TRBJ1-1, the full variable domain reads EAGVTQFPSHSVIEKGQTVTLRCDPISGHDNLYWYRRVMGKEIKFLLHFVKESKQDESGMPNNRFLAERTGGTYSTLKVQPAELEDSGVYFCASSQDVSTEAFFGQGTRLTVV.

The gene calls are TRBV28 and TRBJ2-3, with 7 nucleotides matching TRBD2. The junction had 4 bases not matched to a gene; V was cut back by 3 bases and J by 1 base. This CDR3 contains 15 residues. Germline V gives CDR1 MDHEN, CDR2 SYDVKM. The chain's CDR3 is CASSLWGGGTDTQYF. CDR3 coding DNA: TGTGCCAGCAGTTTGTGGGGGGGGGGCACAGATACGCAGTATTTT.

In this sample, this clonotype turned up many times. The CDR3 loop reads CASSLWGLPGYTF. CDR3 DNA sequence: TGCGCCAGCAGCTTGTGGGGGCTCCCGGGCTACACCTTC. The V and J genes are TRBV5-1 and TRBJ1-2, with TRBD1 as a possible D gene (6 bases). The CDR3 covers 13 residues. Trimming shortened V by 1 base and J by 8 bases, and 12 bases separated the two germline ends. The germline V gene has CDR1 SGHRS and CDR2 YFSETQ.

There are many counts of this clonotype. The chain carries TRBV20-1 and TRBJ1-4; D may be TRBD1 (5 bases). The length of the CDR3 is 18 residues. V lost 0 bases, J lost 2 bases, and 19 bases lay in between. CDR1 and CDR2 (germline): DFQATT, SNEGSKA (reference sequence). CDR3 nucleotides: TGCAGTGCTAGAGAGTCCCTGGGGGGGTTAGCGACTAATGAAAAACTGTTTTTT. Translating gives CSARESLGGLATNEKLFF.

There are many counts of this clonotype. CDR3 protein: CSASGGTGEYQPQHF. CDR3 bases: TGCAGTGCCAGCGGAGGGACAGGGGAATATCAGCCCCAGCATTTT. The rearrangement joins TRBV20-1 to TRBJ1-5; 10 bases are a match to TRBD1. This CDR3 has 15 residues. V shed 6 bases and J 5 bases; nucleotides not matched to a gene: 10. Germline CDR1 reads DFQATT; CDR2 reads SNEGSKA (reference sequence).

The table lists this clonotype with many counts. CDR3 bases: TGCGCCAGCAGCTTGGCCGGAGGGGCCGAGCAGTACTTC. Amino acid sequence: CASSLAGGAEQYF. The chain has TRBV5-1 and TRBJ2-7; weak D call: TRBD2 (6 bases). Germline V gene lookup returns CDR1 SGHRS and CDR2 YFSETQ. The CDR3 totals 13 residues. V was cut by 0 bases and J by 6 bases, with 10 bases left in between. Full variable domain (missing parts from reference TRBV5-1 and TRBJ2-7): KAGVTQTPRYLIKTRGQQVTLSCSPISGHRSVSWYQQTPGQGLQFLFEYFSETQRNKGNFPGRFSGRQFSNSRSEMNVSTLELGDSALYLCASSLAGGAEQYFGPGTRLTVT.

The chain uses TRBV2 and TRBJ1-5; possibly TRBD1 for D (6 bases). CDR1 and CDR2 from the germline V gene are SNHLY and FYNNEI. The CDR3 runs to 13 residues. V gave up 7 bases and J gave up 7 bases, with 14 bases separating them. In DNA form, the CDR3 reads TGTGCCAGCATGGTGGGGAGGGGGCAGCCCCAGCATTTT. Its protein product is CASMVGRGQPQHF.

This clonotype was seen many times. The chain is built from TRBV7-8 and TRBJ2-4; the match to TRBD1 covers 8 bases. V shed 0 bases, J shed 0 bases, and the junction held 7 bases outside the gene matches. The CDR3 runs 18 residues. Germline CDR1 is SGHVS and CDR2 is FQNEAQ. The CDR3 DNA follows: TGTGCCAGCAGCTTAGCCTATCGAACAGGGGGAGCCAAAAACATTCAGTACTTC. As protein: CASSLAYRTGGAKNIQYF.